The rows below give T cell receptor beta chains drawn from one sample of a study of breast tumors, draining lymph nodes, adjacent tissues. MiXCR, applied by TCRdb to the multiplex PCR reads, yields one record per CDR3 protein. The table lists some 250,000 distinct CDR3 sequences, under 35% of them singletons, with approximately 3.6% in the top ten. Sequencing was carried out using axillary lymph node tissue. The source is a female donor with breast cancer. Some clones in this sample may be carry-over from other donors' samples. Each CDR3 is given with its conserved first and last residue. A D gene is named only where the DNA matches it firmly. A clone size is listed for some rows: how often the clone was seen (once, few, many), or a class if it is expanded.

TGTGCCAGCAGGGACCGGGTGGGAGGGGGCGGCAATCAGCCCCAGCATTTT,CASRDRVGGGGNQPQHF,TRBJ1-5,17,few,TRBV6-6,TRBD1
TGCAGCGTACTACTAGCGGGAGGGCCATACGAGCAGTACTTC,CSVLLAGGPYEQYF,TRBJ2-7,14,many,TRBV29-1,TRBD2
TGTGCCAGCAGCTTGTTGACACTTAGCGCCAATGAGCAGTTCTTC,CASSLLTLSANEQFF,TRBJ2-1,15,few,TRBV5-4,NA
TGTGCTAGTGGAAAGGGAGCGGACGAAAAACTGTTTTTT,CASGKGADEKLFF,TRBJ1-4,13,many,TRBV12-5,NA
TGTGCCAGCAGTGGACGGACAGGGAATGGCTACACCTTC,CASSGRTGNGYTF,TRBJ1-2,13,medium-sized,TRBV7-8,TRBD1
TGTGCCTGCTCTAGCGGGGCAGATACGCAGTATTTT,CACSSGADTQYF,TRBJ2-3,12,NA,TRBV19,TRBD2
TGTGCCAGCAGTGACAACGAGGGCTCCTATAATTCACCCCTCCACTTT,CASSDNEGSYNSPLHF,TRBJ1-6,16,many,TRBV2,NA
TGTGCCACCAGCAGAGATACCAGGGCTCTCTACGAGCAGTACTTC,CATSRDTRALYEQYF,TRBJ2-7,15,many,TRBV15,NA
TGTGCCAGCAGACCCCAGGGGGCGCAGGGTACCGGGGAGCTGTTTTTT,CASRPQGAQGTGELFF,TRBJ2-2,16,few,TRBV12-3/TRBV12-4,TRBD1
TGCAGCGTTGCCGGGACAGGGGTGTCCTACAATGAGCAGTTCTTC,CSVAGTGVSYNEQFF,TRBJ2-1,15,many,TRBV29-1,TRBD1
TGTGCCAGCAGCTTGAGATTAGGGTCTGGGGCCAACGTCCTGACTTTC,CASSLRLGSGANVLTF,TRBJ2-6,16,many,TRBV5-8,NA
TGTGCCAGCAGCTTAAGTGTCGGGACCAGCACAGATACGCAGTATTTT,CASSLSVGTSTDTQYF,TRBJ2-3,16,many,TRBV7-6,NA
TGCAGTGCTGTGCGGGGGGCCTTTACCCCCGAGCAGTACTTC,CSAVRGAFTPEQYF,TRBJ2-7,14,NA,TRBV20-1,TRBD2
TGCAGTGTACAGGGGGCATCAGATACGCAGTATTTT,CSVQGASDTQYF,TRBJ2-3,12,once,TRBV20-1,TRBD1
TGTGCCAGCTCACCTAACTTGACAGGCGAGCAGTACTTC,CASSPNLTGEQYF,TRBJ2-7,13,many,TRBV18,NA
TGTGCCAGCAGCTTAGACAGTCCCGGGGAGCTGTTTTTT,CASSLDSPGELFF,TRBJ2-2,13,many,TRBV11-2,NA
TGTGCCAGCGCAATCCACCGGGATACGCAGTATTTT,CASAIHRDTQYF,TRBJ2-3,12,few,TRBV28,NA
TGCAGTGCTCAGGGTGGGGGTGTAAGCACTCAGCCCCAGCATTTT,CSAQGGGVSTQPQHF,TRBJ1-5,15,once,TRBV20-1,NA
TGCAGTGCTAGAGCCGCCGGGGGGATTAGCTCCTACGAGCAGTACTTC,CSARAAGGISSYEQYF,TRBJ2-7,16,many,TRBV20-1,TRBD2
TGTGCCGGCAGCATTGCGGGAGGGCCGCTCCGGGAGCTGTTTTTT,CAGSIAGGPLRELFF,TRBJ2-2,15,once,TRBV5-6,TRBD2
TGCAGTGCTACATCGGGACTAGCGGGGGGGCACGAGACCCAGTACTTC,CSATSGLAGGHETQYF,TRBJ2-5,16,NA,TRBV20-1,TRBD2
TGCGCCAGCAGTGAGACTAGCGGGATGACCCAGTTCTTC,CASSETSGMTQFF,TRBJ2-1,13,many,TRBV10-2,TRBD2
TGTGCCACCAGTGATTTGCAAAGGGTTGGACAGGATGAGCAGTTCTTC,CATSDLQRVGQDEQFF,TRBJ2-1,16,NA,TRBV24-1,TRBD1
TGTGCCAGCAGCACTGACAGGGGGTCCTACAATGAGCAGTTCTTC,CASSTDRGSYNEQFF,TRBJ2-1,15,NA,TRBV11-2,TRBD1
TGTGCCGGATCGGGGGGAAACGACGAGCAGTACTTC,CAGSGGNDEQYF,TRBJ2-7,12,many,TRBV30,TRBD2
TGTGCCAGTAGTGGGGTAGCGGATACGCAGTATTTT,CASSGVADTQYF,TRBJ2-3,12,NA,TRBV19,NA
TGTGCCAGCAGCCAGTCTCTACGCGAGGACTATGGCTACACCTTC,CASSQSLREDYGYTF,TRBJ1-2,15,many,TRBV14,NA
TGTGCCAGCAGCCAACTGGGACAGGGAAATTCACCCCTCCACTTT,CASSQLGQGNSPLHF,TRBJ1-6,15,NA,TRBV14,TRBD1
TGTGCCAGCAGTCCACGGGCAGGGGGTTCTGGGGCCAACGTCCTGACTTTC,CASSPRAGGSGANVLTF,TRBJ2-6,17,many,TRBV5-4,TRBD1
TGTGCCAGCAGCCAAGACTCGGGACTAGCAGGAGATACGCAGTATTTT,CASSQDSGLAGDTQYF,TRBJ2-3,16,few,TRBV3-1,TRBD2
TGTGCCAGCAGCAGAGGACAGGTGAACACTGAAGCTTTCTTT,CASSRGQVNTEAFF,TRBJ1-1,14,NA,TRBV7-9,TRBD1
TGTGCCGGAGGGCCACCTTACGAGCAGTACTTC,CAGGPPYEQYF,TRBJ2-7,11,NA,TRBV9,NA
TGTGCCATTTCTGGACAGGTTAACTATGGCTACACCTTC,CAISGQVNYGYTF,TRBJ1-2,13,NA,TRBV10-3,TRBD1
TGTGCCAGCAGCGTAGGACCATTGGCTAGAAACACCATATATTTT,CASSVGPLARNTIYF,TRBJ1-3,15,many,TRBV9,NA
TGTGCCAGTAGGGTCCGAGGGGGCAATCAGCCCCAGCATTTT,CASRVRGGNQPQHF,TRBJ1-5,14,NA,TRBV19,NA
TGCAGCGTATCAACCCACGGGGGAATGGTGCGCGGGGAGCAGTACTTC,CSVSTHGGMVRGEQYF,TRBJ2-7,16,many,TRBV29-1,NA
TGTGCCAGCAGCTTGGGACGACAGAACTATGGCTACACCTTC,CASSLGRQNYGYTF,TRBJ1-2,14,NA,TRBV5-4,NA
TGTGCCAGCAGCTTATTGGGACAGGGACAGTATAATGAAAAACTGTTTTTT,CASSLLGQGQYNEKLFF,TRBJ1-4,17,many,TRBV11-2,TRBD1
TGTGCCAGTAGTAAGGCAGAAGGAGCTAATGAAAAACTGTTTTTT,CASSKAEGANEKLFF,TRBJ1-4,15,many,TRBV19,NA
TGTGCCAGCAGCAAGGACGGACTAGCGGGGTACACAGATCCGCAGTATTTT,CASSKDGLAGYTDPQYF,TRBJ2-3,17,NA,TRBV7-9,TRBD2
TGCAGTGCTGGTCGACAGGGGACTAATGAAAAACTGTTTTTT,CSAGRQGTNEKLFF,TRBJ1-4,14,NA,TRBV20-1,TRBD1
TGTGCCAGCAGTTTCACGGGAGCGTGGACAGATACGCAGTATTTT,CASSFTGAWTDTQYF,TRBJ2-3,15,many,TRBV12-3/TRBV12-4,NA
TGTGCCAGACTAGCGGGGGCCGGGGAGCTGTTTTTT,CARLAGAGELFF,TRBJ2-2,12,many,TRBV10-3,TRBD2
TGTGCCAGCAGTGCAGCGACGCCACCAAATGAGCAGTTCTTC,CASSAATPPNEQFF,TRBJ2-1,14,many,TRBV2,NA
TGTGCCAGCAGAATGTCGGACAGCATGACGACCCAGTACTTC,CASRMSDSMTTQYF,TRBJ2-5,14,many,TRBV11-2,NA
TGTGCCAGCAGTGAATGGTCCTACGAGCAGTACTTC,CASSEWSYEQYF,TRBJ2-7,12,many,TRBV2,NA
TGCGCCAGCAGCTGGACCCCGGGGGAGTGCATCACAGATGCGCAGTATTTT,CASSWTPGECITDAQYF,TRBJ2-3,17,NA,TRBV5-1,NA